This entry features one T cell receptor (beta chain) sequence. The antigen is not known. The V gene lost 4 bases and the J gene lost 3 bases, with 16 bases spanning the gap. The CDR3 is 15 residues long. CDR1 and CDR2 (germline): LGHDT, YNNKEL (reference sequence). Unique molecular identifiers featured in each of the TCR beta cDNA libraries. TCRdb fed the PCR reads into MiXCR, producing one record per CDR3 protein. The sample yields roughly 870,000 distinct CDR3 sequences, approximately 57% seen once. The sample originates from a study of post-analysis software for immune sequencing data. Study-level points and caveats: With TRBV5-6, TRBV5-1 and TRBV20-1 included, 4 or 5 TRBV segments were more frequent in patients than in controls.

The sequencing sample was made of blood. This chain uses TRBV3-1 with TRBJ2-7; tentative D call: TRBD1 (6 bases). This receptor was identified in a girl between 10 and 17 years old with multiple sclerosis. CDR3 residues: CASSPGVSGNYEQYF. The CDR3 nucleotides are TGTGCCAGCAGCCCAGGGGTGTCAGGCAACTACGAGCAGTACTTC.